Here is one T cell receptor beta chain with its context. The record originates from a study of blood T cell repertoires in COVID-19. Study in general: Researchers got acute and convalescent COVID-19 samples from the United States, Italy and Spain. Sample material is recorded as cDNA or gDNA derived from T cells, B-cell-depleted T cells, or PBMCs.

In the authors' workflow: Reference gene primers were amplified, and this amplification served to estimate nucleated cell counts. Sequenced by immunoSEQ multiplex PCR; TCRdb stores in-frame clones only, minus some. From that table come the V and J calls and clone size; the DNA was used to work out D and trimming. The sample has some 42,000 clones; 85% to 95% are singletons. Germline CDR1 SGHVS, CDR2 FQNEAQ. The V end was cut by 4 bases, the J end by 8 bases, with 23 bases between. This CDR3 has 16 residues. Sequencing was done on a sample of peripheral blood. This receptor was taken from a man aged 50-60 years with active COVID-19. The rearrangement uses TRBV7-8 and TRBJ1-2; possibly TRBD1 for D (5 bases). The CDR3 coding sequence is TGTGCCAGCAGCTCTAGCGTAAGACAGCGACGGGAAGGCTACACCTTC. It encodes CASSSSVRQRREGYTF. The whole variable domain, remainder taken from reference TRBV7-8 and TRBJ1-2, is GAGVSQSPRYKVAKRGQDVALRCDPISGHVSLFWYQQALGQGPEFLTYFQNEAQLDKSGLPSDRFFAERPEGSVSTLKIQRTQQEDSAVYLCASSSSVRQRREGYTFGSGTRLTVV.